This entry lists 9 T cell receptor beta chains sequenced from one sample in a study of T cells in tumors after PD-1 blockade. The assay was immunoSEQ multiplex PCR, and TCRdb's table has in-frame clones only and misses some. Here the sample spans tens of thousands of clones, around 67% being singletons. Sequenced here: PBMCs, sampled after anti-PD-1 treatment. The receptor set was obtained from a human donor with basal cell carcinoma.

The chain is built from TRBV7-9 and TRBJ1-2; D possibly corresponds to TRBD1 (6 bases). The germline gives CDR1 SEHNR, CDR2 FQNEAQ (reference sequence). The V and J ends lost 3 bases and 5 bases respectively, with 13 bases between them. The CDR3 has 14 amino acids. CDR3 amino acids: CASSFTTGLYGYTF. The CDR3 coding sequence is TGTGCCAGCAGCTTCACCACAGGGTTATATGGCTACACCTTC.

The V and J genes are TRBV6-1 and TRBJ1-5; 8 bases are a match to TRBD1. Germline V CDR1 and CDR2: MNHNS, SASEGT. This CDR3 contains 15 residues. V lost 3 bases to trimming and J lost 4 bases; unmatched junction nucleotides: 5. CDR3 sequence (DNA): TGTGCCAGCAGTGAGCCCAGGGGGCAAAATCAGCCCCAGCATTTT. Its protein is CASSEPRGQNQPQHF.

As to this clone: The same CDR3 arises from other DNA sequences in this sample as well. This chain links TRBV5-6 with TRBJ1-6, with D possibly TRBD1 on 6 matching bases. The V end was cut by 4 bases, the J end by 5 bases, with 19 bases between. CDR1 SGHDT and CDR2 YYEEEE come from the germline V gene. The CDR3 contains 17 residues. Here the CDR3 reads CASSIRWGGLDNSPLHF. The CDR3 nucleotides are TGTGCCAGCAGCATCCGGTGGGGGGGGCTCGATAATTCACCCCTCCACTTT.

This chain uses TRBV9 with TRBJ2-7, with D tentatively TRBD1 (5 bases). The V gene lost 1 base and the J gene lost 2 bases, with 10 bases spanning the gap. The germline gives CDR1 SGDLS, CDR2 YYNGEE. This CDR3 has 14 amino acids. CDR3 coding DNA: TGTGCCAGCAGCGTATCGACAGCCACCTACGAGCAGTACTTC. It yields the protein CASSVSTATYEQYF.

The V gene is TRBV4-2, the J gene TRBJ2-2, with 9 bases aligning to TRBD2. CDR1 and CDR2 from the germline V gene are LGHNA and YNFKEQ. J gave up 5 bases and V 1 base, and 11 bases lay outside the gene matches. CDR3 length equals 18 residues. The CDR3 DNA is TGTGCCAGCAGCCAAGCCGAGCGGGGGGCCGGGTTTACCGGGGAGCTGTTTTTT. Its protein is CASSQAERGAGFTGELFF.

This clone has more than one count but fewer than ten. CDR3 residues: CASSLVGNRVDEQYF. The CDR3 DNA sequence: TGCGCCAGCAGCTTGGTGGGTAACAGGGTGGACGAGCAGTACTTC. This chain links TRBV5-1 with TRBJ2-7; perhaps TRBD1 as D (6 bases). V lost 0 bases and J lost 5, with 15 bases in between. CDR3 size: 15 residues. Looked up from germline, CDR1 is SGHRS and CDR2 is YFSETQ.

The DNA of the CDR3 is TGTGCCAGCAGCCCGGGCCCAGGGAGCTACGAGCAGTACTTC. Residues: CASSPGPGSYEQYF. The V call is TRBV7-8, the J call TRBJ2-7, with D perhaps being TRBD1 or TRBD2 (5 bases each). Trimming took 5 bases from V and 3 from J, leaving 14 bases between them. In germline, CDR1 is SGHVS, CDR2 FQNEAQ. CDR3 length equals 14 residues. Variable domain in full (rest from reference TRBV7-8 and TRBJ2-7): GAGVSQSPRYKVAKRGQDVALRCDPISGHVSLFWYQQALGQGPEFLTYFQNEAQLDKSGLPSDRFFAERPEGSVSTLKIQRTQQEDSAVYLCASSPGPGSYEQYFGPGTRLTVT.

The chain is built from TRBV5-4 and TRBJ1-3; D remains ambiguous. Germline V gene sequence: CDR1 SGHNT, CDR2 YYREEE (reference sequence). Trimming took 0 bases from V and 0 from J, leaving 7 bases between them. The CDR3 loop spans 15 amino acids. The CDR3 loop reads CASSLDHNSGNTIYF. CDR3 DNA: TGTGCCAGCAGCTTGGATCACAACTCTGGAAACACCATATATTTT.

The gene calls are TRBV6-5 and TRBJ2-5; 7 positions match TRBD2. This CDR3 contains 15 residues. Germline V CDR1 and CDR2: MNHEY, SVGAGI. Trimming removed 2 bases from V and 2 bases from J; junction bases left unmatched: 5. CDR3 in amino acids: CASSYRPGGQETQYF. CDR3 nucleotide sequence: TGTGCCAGCAGTTACCGGCCGGGGGGTCAAGAGACCCAGTACTTC.